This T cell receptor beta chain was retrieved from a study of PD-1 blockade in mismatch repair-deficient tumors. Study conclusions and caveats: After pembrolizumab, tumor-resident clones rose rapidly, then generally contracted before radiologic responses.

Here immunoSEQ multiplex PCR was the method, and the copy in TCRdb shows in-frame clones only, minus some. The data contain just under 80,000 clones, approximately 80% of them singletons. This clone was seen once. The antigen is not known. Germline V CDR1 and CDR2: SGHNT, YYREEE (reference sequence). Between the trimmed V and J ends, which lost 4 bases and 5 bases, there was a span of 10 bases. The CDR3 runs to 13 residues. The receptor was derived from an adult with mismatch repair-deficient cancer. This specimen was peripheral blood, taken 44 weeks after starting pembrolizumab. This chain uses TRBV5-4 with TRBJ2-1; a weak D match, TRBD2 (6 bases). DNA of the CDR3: TGTGCCAGCAGCCTACTAGCCCACAATGAGCAGTTCTTC. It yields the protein CASSLLAHNEQFF.